This TCR beta chain was recorded in a study of T cell responses to AZD1222 COVID-19 vaccine. Profiling relied on immunoSEQ multiplex PCR, and the TCRdb table lists in-frame clones only, not all of them. The table has some 80,000 clones, about 87% seen once. Points on this clone: The antigen is unknown.

Findings and caveats of the study: The reported proportion of spike-specific TCRs targeting unmutated variant regions was nearly half. Recipients of two AZD1222 doses showed rising Spike-specific TCR breadth and depth. Donors in the cohort were predominantly white British and more often female, and clonal diversity was possibly underestimated. Repertoire samples came only from after the peak T cell response.

The CDR3 runs 13 residues. V lost 2 bases, J lost 4 bases, and 8 bases lay in between. Looked up from germline, CDR1 is MNHEY and CDR2 is SVGAGI. The sequence was obtained from an adult who received the MenACWY meningococcal vaccine as a control. The gene calls are TRBV6-5 and TRBJ1-1, with D tentatively TRBD1 (5 bases). The material sequenced was peripheral blood, taken 28 days after the second dose of the MenACWY control vaccine. CDR3: CASSYGAFTEAFF. The CDR3 DNA reads TGTGCCAGCAGTTACGGGGCATTCACTGAAGCTTTCTTT.